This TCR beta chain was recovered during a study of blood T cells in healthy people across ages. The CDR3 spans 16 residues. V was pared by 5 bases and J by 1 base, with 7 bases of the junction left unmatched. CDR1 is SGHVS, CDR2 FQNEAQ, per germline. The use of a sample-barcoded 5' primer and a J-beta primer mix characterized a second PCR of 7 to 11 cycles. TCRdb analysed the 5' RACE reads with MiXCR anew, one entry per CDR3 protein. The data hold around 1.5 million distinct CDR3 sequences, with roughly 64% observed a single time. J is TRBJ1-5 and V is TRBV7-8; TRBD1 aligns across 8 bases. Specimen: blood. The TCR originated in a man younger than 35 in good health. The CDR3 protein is CASSVDRDRSNQPQHF. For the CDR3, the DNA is TGTGCCAGCAGCGTGGACAGGGATCGAAGCAATCAGCCCCAGCATTTT.